This section outlines one TCR beta chain sequence together with its context. Its matching antigen is unknown. The data belong to a study of T cell responses to AZD1222 COVID-19 vaccine. Study results and caveats: Vaccination with two AZD1222 doses was followed by a rise in Spike-specific TCR breadth and depth.

Here immunoSEQ multiplex PCR was the method, and the copy in TCRdb shows in-frame clones only, minus some. The data contain about 200,000 clones, 93% of them singletons. The CDR3 runs to 14 residues. Trimming took 0 bases from V and 2 from J, leaving 8 bases between them. The germline V gene has CDR1 SGHKS and CDR2 YYEKEE (reference sequence). This sequence joins TRBV5-5 and TRBJ1-1; D is unresolved. The TCR sequence derives from an adult who received the AZD1222 COVID-19 vaccine. The sequenced sample was peripheral blood, obtained 28 days after the second AZD1222 dose. The CDR3: CASSLVGSNTEAFF. CDR3 nucleotide sequence: TGTGCCAGCAGCTTGGTTGGGAGTAACACTGAAGCTTTCTTT.